The clone carrying this T cell receptor beta chain has a handful of counts. Its cognate antigen is unknown. The sample originates from a study of T cell repertoires and HLA-DP antigens. Study results and caveats: Antigen presentation used HeLa cells, with total CD4+ cells responding.

Each pre-culture CD4+ sample aimed for 200,000 T cell genomes at deep resolution. Clones were read by immunoSEQ multiplex PCR, and TCRdb kept only the in-frame ones, dropping some. The sample contains almost 90,000 clones, 86% of which appear only once. The germline V gene encodes CDR1 MNHEY and CDR2 SVGAGI. CDR3 length: 13 residues. The V end lost 6 bases, the J end lost 9 bases, and 15 bases lay between the germline ends. Source material: CD4+ T cells from PBMCs. The TCR originated in a man aged 45 to 65 in good health and CMV-seronegative. This chain uses TRBV6-5 with TRBJ2-4, with a possible D match to TRBD1 (5 bases). The DNA of the CDR3 is TGTGCCAGCAGGCAGGGTAACAACGGCATTCAGTACTTC. The encoded protein is CASRQGNNGIQYF.